The 15 T cell receptor beta chains in this list originate from one sample, sequenced in a study of shared clonotypes between healthy human individuals. The data were produced by immunoSEQ multiplex PCR, yet TCRdb's version contains in-frame clones alone and is incomplete. The sample yields roughly 300,000 clones, 70% to 75% seen once. What was sequenced was memory CD4+ T cells sorted from blood. Subset indicated: CD45RA-negative fraction. These receptors originate from a man younger than 40 in good health.

V gene TRBV10-3 combines with J gene TRBJ2-3; no firm D call. CDR1 and CDR2 (germline): ENHRY, SYGVKD. With 0 bases removed from V and 0 bases from J, the gap between germline ends came to 10 bases. The CDR3 sequence is 16 residues long. This chain's CDR3 is CAISESSPGSTDTQYF. As DNA, the CDR3 is TGTGCCATCAGTGAGTCTTCCCCCGGTAGCACAGATACGCAGTATTTT.

The chain carries TRBV5-6 and TRBJ2-4; D uncertain. Germline V lookup: CDR1 SGHDT, CDR2 YYEEEE. Trimming cost V 4 bases and J 0 bases, with 17 bases left between them. CDR3 length: 17 amino acids. The CDR3, as DNA: TGTGCCAGCAGCCGTAAGGATGTCCGTCTAGCCAAAAACATTCAGTACTTC. Residues: CASSRKDVRLAKNIQYF. Looking up the rest from reference TRBV5-6 and TRBJ2-4 gives the full variable domain: DAGVTQSPTHLIKTRGQQVTLRCSPKSGHDTVSWYQQALGQGPQFIFQYYEEEERQRGNFPDRFSGHQFPNYSSELNVNALLLGDSALYLCASSRKDVRLAKNIQYFGAGTRLSVL.

This clone was recorded only once. The chain has TRBV5-5 and TRBJ1-5; TRBD1 aligns across 7 bases. In germline, CDR1 is SGHKS, CDR2 YYEKEE (reference sequence). V dropped 2 bases and J dropped 4; count of bases not matched to a gene: 6. The CDR3 extends over 15 amino acids. This CDR3 is CASSFFQGGNQPQHF. Here the CDR3 DNA reads TGTGCCAGCAGCTTTTTCCAGGGGGGGAATCAGCCCCAGCATTTT.

The chain is built from TRBV5-4 and TRBJ2-3, with 8 bases matching TRBD2. V was pared by 4 bases and J by 1 base, with 11 bases of the junction left unmatched. The V gene's germline CDR1 is SGHNT and CDR2 YYREEE (reference sequence). The CDR3 spans 17 residues. This CDR3 is CASSIITSGYGTDTQYF. The CDR3 DNA sequence: TGTGCCAGCAGCATAATAACTAGCGGCTACGGCACAGATACGCAGTATTTT. The full variable domain, completed using reference TRBV5-4 and TRBJ2-3, is ETGVTQSPTHLIKTRGQQVTLRCSSQSGHNTVSWYQQALGQGPQFIFQYYREEENGRGNFPPRFSGLQFPNYSSELNVNALELDDSALYLCASSIITSGYGTDTQYFGPGTRLTVL.

The chain carries TRBV2 and TRBJ1-2; D perhaps matches TRBD1 (6 bases). CDR3 length: 13 amino acids. V shed 4 bases and J shed 4 bases, with 10 bases lying between them. Germline-derived CDR1 and CDR2 are SNHLY and FYNNEI. The CDR3 DNA sequence: TGTGCCAGCAGTGTGGTCAGGGGCTATGGCTACACCTTC. Its translation: CASSVVRGYGYTF.

The chain employs TRBV5-4 and TRBJ2-2; no reliable D call. The germline V and J ends were trimmed by 4 bases and 1 base, with 8 bases remaining between them. CDR1 and CDR2 from the germline V gene are SGHNT and YYREEE (reference sequence). This CDR3 spans 14 amino acids. The CDR3 region is CASSPVGNTGELFF. CDR3 DNA sequence: TGTGCCAGCAGCCCGGTGGGGAACACCGGGGAGCTGTTTTTT.

The chain links TRBV5-1 to TRBJ2-3, with D uncertain. Germline V CDR1 and CDR2: SGHRS, YFSETQ. Trimming took 0 bases from V and 5 from J, leaving 10 bases between them. The length of the CDR3 is 14 residues. CDR3 in amino acids: CASSLASVGDTQYF. In nucleotides, the CDR3 is TGCGCCAGCAGCTTGGCTTCGGTCGGAGATACGCAGTATTTT.

V is TRBV7-2 and J is TRBJ1-6; D gene ambiguous. Trimming removed 5 bases at V and 9 bases at J, with 11 bases between. CDR3 length equals 13 residues. Germline assignment: CDR1 SGHTA and CDR2 FQGNSA. In DNA, the CDR3 is TGTGCCAGCAGCCAGGCGCCTCCTTCACCCCTCCACTTT. Its protein product is CASSQAPPSPLHF.

This clone has only one observation. The chain combines TRBV6-1 with TRBJ2-5; D assignment may be TRBD1 or TRBD2 (7 bases each). Germline loops: CDR1 MNHNS, CDR2 SASEGT. Trimming cost V 3 bases and J 3 bases, with 23 bases left between them. The CDR3 contains 18 residues. CDR3 coding DNA: TGTGCCAGCAGTGACACGTTATTGGGGGGGGACAGAAAAGAGACCCAGTACTTC. It codes for CASSDTLLGGDRKETQYF.

The count of this clone is one. The genes are TRBV5-1 and TRBJ2-2; 14 bases match TRBD2. Germline CDR1 SGHRS, CDR2 YFSETQ. V shed 3 bases, J shed 0 bases, and the junction held 1 base outside the gene matches. The CDR3 consists of 17 residues. CDR3 DNA: TGCGCCAGCAGCTCGGGACTAGCGGGAGCGAACACCGGGGAGCTGTTTTTT. Amino acids: CASSSGLAGANTGELFF.

This sequence joins TRBV5-8 and TRBJ2-7, with a tentative D call TRBD2 (6 bases). The CDR3 sequence is 14 residues long. The ends were cut back, 4 bases at V and 2 bases at J, with 13 bases in the middle. CDR1 SGHTS and CDR2 YDEGEE come from the germline V gene. CDR3 nucleotides: TGTGCCAGCAGCGCTGGGCGCGGGACCTACGAGCAGTACTTC. Protein sequence: CASSAGRGTYEQYF.

This chain joins TRBV7-9 and TRBJ1-4; no clear D. Germline lookup yields CDR1 SEHNR and CDR2 FQNEAQ (reference sequence). The CDR3 consists of 12 residues. With 3 bases removed from V and 5 bases from J, the gap between germline ends came to 4 bases. This chain's CDR3 is CASSFPNEKLFF. CDR3 sequence (DNA): TGTGCCAGCAGCTTCCCGAATGAAAAACTGTTTTTT.

The chain uses TRBV19 and TRBJ1-2; 9 bases match TRBD1. Trimming took 3 bases from V and 5 from J; bases not matched to a gene: 10. Germline CDR1 and CDR2: LNHDA and SQIVND (reference sequence). The CDR3 runs to 16 residues. The CDR3 is CASSIAGQGISYGYTF. DNA for the CDR3: TGTGCCAGTAGTATCGCCGGACAGGGGATTTCATATGGCTACACCTTC.

The chain couples TRBV29-1 to TRBJ1-3; no firm D call. This CDR3 contains 11 residues. Looked up from germline, CDR1 is SQVTM and CDR2 is ANQGSEA. Trimming took 7 bases from V and 8 from J, leaving 12 bases between them. CDR3 loop: CSGRTGDTIYF. As DNA, the CDR3 is TGCAGCGGGAGGACGGGAGACACCATATATTTT.

V and J are TRBV7-6 and TRBJ2-7, with TRBD2 matching 8 bases. CDR3 length: 16 amino acids. Germline CDR1 SGHVS, CDR2 FNYEAQ. V shed 5 bases and J 1 base; nucleotides not matched to a gene: 10. CDR3 DNA: TGTGCCAGCAGCCGGGGGGGGCGATTTCTATCCTACGAGCAGTACTTC. Translating gives CASSRGGRFLSYEQYF.